This T cell receptor (beta chain) emerged from a study of T cell responses to AZD1222 COVID-19 vaccine. Points from the study as a whole: Regions 160-218 and 743-854 dominated among vaccine-associated CD4 TCRs spanning spike.

Trimming cost V 5 bases and J 0 bases; bases outside gene matches: 7. The germline V gene has CDR1 SGHTA and CDR2 FQGNSA. The CDR3 length is 15 residues. For this clone: Antigen specificity is unknown.

Clones were read by immunoSEQ multiplex PCR, and TCRdb kept only the in-frame ones, dropping some. Of tens of thousands of clones in the sample, around 88% were seen once. Here the sequenced sample was peripheral blood, taken on day 0 of AZD1222 vaccination. The receptor was isolated from an adult in good health. The chain combines TRBV7-2 with TRBJ2-7; 7 nucleotides align to TRBD1. The CDR3 spells CASSDRDVSSYEQYF. CDR3 DNA: TGTGCCAGCAGCGACAGGGACGTAAGCTCCTACGAGCAGTACTTC.